These T cell receptor beta chains were read from a single sample in a study of T cells in Graves' hyperthyroidism and ophthalmopathy. TCRdb processed the multiplex PCR reads anew with MiXCR; each CDR3 protein has one entry. This table holds roughly 710,000 distinct CDR3 sequences, roughly a third found once. Input material: blood. Receptors were obtained from a woman aged 40 to 49 with Graves' hyperthyroidism. Both conserved end residues are part of each CDR3. Fields, in order: V gene, clone size, J gene, D gene, CDR3 DNA, CDR3 protein. A D gene is named only where the DNA matches it firmly. The size of a clone is reported for some rows only, either as once, few or many, or as a class for expanded clones.

V: TRBV7-9
size: many
J: TRBJ1-2
D: TRBD1
DNA: TGTGCCAGCAGCTTACGGGACAGGGGCTATGGCTACACCTTC
CDR3: CASSLRDRGYGYTF

V: TRBV10-2
size: -
J: TRBJ1-5
D: -
DNA: TGCGCCAGCAGGGCCAGGTTTAATCAGCCCCAGCATTTT
CDR3: CASRARFNQPQHF

V: TRBV6-6
size: -
J: TRBJ1-6
D: -
DNA: TGTGCCAGCAGCCGACACAATTCACCCCTCCACTTT
CDR3: CASSRHNSPLHF

V: TRBV2
size: many
J: TRBJ1-2
D: -
DNA: TGTGCCAGCAGTCTCGACCCAACAGGGATGAGAGGCTACACCTTC
CDR3: CASSLDPTGMRGYTF

V: TRBV12-3/TRBV12-4
size: few
J: TRBJ1-1
D: TRBD1
DNA: TGTGCCAGCAGTTCCGCCGGGACAGGGAACACTGAAGCTTTCTTT
CDR3: CASSSAGTGNTEAFF

V: TRBV24-1
size: many
J: TRBJ2-5
D: -
DNA: TGTGCCACCAGTGATTTGGCAGAGACCCAGTACTTC
CDR3: CATSDLAETQYF

V: TRBV4-3
size: -
J: TRBJ2-7
D: TRBD1
DNA: TGCGCCAGCAGCCAGTCGCAGGGGACAGGGGACCACGAGCAGTACTTC
CDR3: CASSQSQGTGDHEQYF

V: TRBV7-9
size: many
J: TRBJ1-1
D: -
DNA: TGTGCCAGCAGCTCGGTTTATAGCGCTGAAGCTTTCTTT
CDR3: CASSSVYSAEAFF

V: TRBV19
size: few
J: TRBJ2-6
D: -
DNA: TGTGCCAGTAGTATGGAGGGGGAGTCTGGGGCCAACGTCCTGACTTTC
CDR3: CASSMEGESGANVLTF

V: TRBV2
size: few
J: TRBJ1-1
D: TRBD1
DNA: TGTGCCAGCAGTTCCGGGACAGGGGGAGGAAAGAACACTGAAGCTTTCTTT
CDR3: CASSSGTGGGKNTEAFF

V: TRBV11-2
size: many
J: TRBJ1-1
D: -
DNA: TGTGCCAGCAGCTTAGATAAAGGGGTGGGAGCTTTCTTT
CDR3: CASSLDKGVGAFF

V: TRBV20-1
size: few
J: TRBJ2-7
D: -
DNA: TGCAGTGCTAAAGGGGCAGGGGGACTGTCCTACGAGCAGTACTTC
CDR3: CSAKGAGGLSYEQYF

V: TRBV10-3
size: -
J: TRBJ2-2
D: -
DNA: TGTGCCAGCAGTTACCAGGACAGCGCGAACACCGGGGAGCTGTTTTTT
CDR3: CASSYQDSANTGELFF

V: TRBV6-6
size: few
J: TRBJ1-3
D: -
DNA: TGTGCCAGCAGTTACCCTACGGGATCTGGAAACACCATATATTTT
CDR3: CASSYPTGSGNTIYF

V: TRBV6-6
size: many
J: TRBJ2-7
D: -
DNA: TGTGCCAGCAGTCGAGGGGGGAGCGAGCAGTACTTC
CDR3: CASSRGGSEQYF

V: TRBV12-3/TRBV12-4
size: -
J: TRBJ2-7
D: -
DNA: TGTGCCAGCAGTTTCGGACCTGCCGACGAGCAGTACTTC
CDR3: CASSFGPADEQYF

V: TRBV20-1
size: many
J: TRBJ1-1
D: -
DNA: TGCAGTGCTAGTGTCAGGGCGTTGAACACTGAAGCTTTCTTT
CDR3: CSASVRALNTEAFF

V: TRBV12-3/TRBV12-4
size: many
J: TRBJ1-6
D: -
DNA: TGTGCCAGCAGTTTAGAAGACCCGAGCGCTTCACCCCTCCACTTT
CDR3: CASSLEDPSASPLHF

V: TRBV7-3
size: -
J: TRBJ2-1
D: TRBD2
DNA: TGTGCCAGCGCGCGGGGGGGCACCTACAATGAGCAGCTCTTC
CDR3: CASARGGTYNEQLF

V: TRBV19
size: -
J: TRBJ1-1
D: TRBD1
DNA: TGTGCCAGTAGTCCTCAGACAGGGGGCGTCAACACTGAAGCTTTCTTT
CDR3: CASSPQTGGVNTEAFF